The 20 T cell receptor beta chains given below trace back to one sample, sequenced in a study of cytomegalovirus exposure and HLA in healthy donors. The PCR made use of 60 Vbeta and 13 Jbeta primers. Profiling relied on immunoSEQ multiplex PCR, and the TCRdb table lists in-frame clones only, not all of them. The sample holds about 170,000 clones; 80% to 90% are singletons and the top ten take about 0.77%. The specimen sequenced was PBMCs. Receptors were obtained from a woman aged 18-30 years in good health and CMV-seronegative.

The count of this clone is one. This chain links TRBV6-5 with TRBJ2-7, with 11 bases that match TRBD2. Trimming at V came to 7 bases and at J to 4 bases, leaving 3 bases not matched to a gene. CDR3 size: 13 residues. Germline V lookup: CDR1 MNHEY, CDR2 SVGAGI. The CDR3 sequence: CASTRLAGYEQYF. DNA for the CDR3: TGTGCCAGCACCCGACTAGCGGGGTACGAGCAGTACTTC.

The rearrangement uses TRBV7-3 and TRBJ1-2; 7 bases map to TRBD1. Germline V gene data show CDR1 as SGHTA and CDR2 as FQGTGA. This CDR3 has 13 amino acids. Trimming cost V 2 bases and J 6 bases; bases outside gene matches: 3. DNA for the CDR3: TGTGCCAGCAGCTTAGACAGGGACCATGGCTACACCTTC. Residues: CASSLDRDHGYTF.

This chain joins TRBV7-8 and TRBJ2-1; TRBD2 matches at 7 bases. Per the germline V gene, CDR1 is SGHVS and CDR2 is FQNEAQ. Trimming cost V 5 bases and J 0 bases; bases outside gene matches: 10. The CDR3 loop spans 17 amino acids. The CDR3 DNA reads as TGTGCCAGCAGCCTCAGGTGGGAGGGAAGCTCCTACAATGAGCAGTTCTTC. This encodes CASSLRWEGSSYNEQFF.

The chain employs TRBV5-5 and TRBJ2-7; TRBD1 matches 11 bases. Per germline, CDR1 SGHKS and CDR2 YYEKEE (reference sequence). The CDR3 consists of 15 residues. The V gene end was trimmed by 4 bases and the J gene end by 4 bases; junction bases not matched to a gene: 7. CDR3 sequence reads: CASSRGGTGGYEQYF. The CDR3 DNA reads TGTGCCAGCAGCCGAGGGGGGACAGGGGGGTACGAGCAGTACTTC.

The chain joins TRBV11-3 to TRBJ2-1; tentatively, D is TRBD1 (6 bases). V gave up 3 bases and J gave up 9 bases, with 15 bases separating them. This CDR3 region has 14 residues. Germline CDR1 SGHNT, CDR2 YENEEA. The chain's CDR3 is CASSLGQGRSEQFF. The DNA of the CDR3 is TGTGCCAGCAGCTTGGGGCAGGGGCGCAGTGAGCAGTTCTTC.

J is TRBJ2-1 and V is TRBV13; 11 bases align to TRBD2. From germline, CDR1 is PRHDT and CDR2 FYEKMQ (reference sequence). This CDR3 contains 16 residues. V trimming: 5 bases; J trimming: 7 bases; junction bases outside the gene matches: 10. The CDR3 DNA sequence: TGTGCCAGCAGCGTTACATCTAGCGGGAGGTTAAATGAGCAGTTCTTC. Its protein product is CASSVTSSGRLNEQFF.

This chain joins TRBV5-1 and TRBJ2-7, with 14 nucleotides matching TRBD2. Unmatched junction bases numbered 9, after V lost 4 bases and J lost 0 bases. This CDR3 contains 18 residues. CDR1 and CDR2 from the germline V gene are SGHRS and YFSETQ. This CDR3 reads CASSRRLAGGRSSYEQYF. In nucleotides, the CDR3 is TGCGCCAGCAGCAGACGACTAGCGGGAGGGAGGAGCTCCTACGAGCAGTACTTC. Full variable domain (missing parts from reference TRBV5-1 and TRBJ2-7): KAGVTQTPRYLIKTRGQQVTLSCSPISGHRSVSWYQQTPGQGLQFLFEYFSETQRNKGNFPGRFSGRQFSNSRSEMNVSTLELGDSALYLCASSRRLAGGRSSYEQYFGPGTRLTVT.

In this sample, this clone turned up a few times. This chain joins TRBV10-2 and TRBJ2-3; TRBD2 agrees at 9 bases. Germline V gene sequence: CDR1 WSHSY, CDR2 SAAADI. The CDR3 totals 16 residues. V lost 4 bases, J lost 4 bases, and 9 bases stayed unmatched. The CDR3 DNA follows: TGCGCCAGCAGTGCGCTCAGCGGGAGGTTCGCAGATACGCAGTATTTT. Translated, it gives CASSALSGRFADTQYF.

The chain recombines TRBV5-4 with TRBJ1-4; unclear D gene. Trimming took 4 bases from V and 0 from J, leaving 13 bases between them. Germline V gene lookup returns CDR1 SGHNT and CDR2 YYREEE (reference sequence). This CDR3 has 16 amino acids. The CDR3 DNA reads as TGTGCCAGCAGCCGCGGAGGAGAAGCAACTAATGAAAAACTGTTTTTT. Amino acid sequence: CASSRGGEATNEKLFF.

V usage is TRBV6-6 and J usage is TRBJ1-2; D is unclear. CDR3 length: 13 amino acids. The germline V and J ends were trimmed by 6 bases and 0 bases, with 8 bases remaining between them. Per the germline V gene, CDR1 is MNHNY and CDR2 is SVGAGI (reference sequence). CDR3 bases: TGTGCCAGCAGAAAGGAGACTAACTATGGCTACACCTTC. This encodes CASRKETNYGYTF.

The chain carries TRBV19 and TRBJ2-2; a possible D gene is TRBD2 (6 bases). The CDR3 totals 14 residues. Per the germline V gene, CDR1 is LNHDA and CDR2 is SQIVND (reference sequence). V gave up 6 bases and J gave up 3 bases, with 11 bases separating them. The CDR3, as DNA: TGTGCCAGTAGGCGGGATGGGGACACCGGGGAGCTGTTTTTT. Amino acids: CASRRDGDTGELFF.

This chain's CDR3 is CASSLSQGAGEQFF. The CDR3 DNA follows: TGTGCCAGCAGTTTATCGCAGGGGGCGGGTGAGCAGTTCTTC. The chain combines TRBV28 with TRBJ2-1; 8 nucleotides match TRBD1. Trimming at V came to 1 base and at J to 9 bases, leaving 5 bases not matched to a gene. The CDR3 sequence is 14 residues long. CDR1 MDHEN and CDR2 SYDVKM come from the germline V gene.

The rearrangement links TRBV4-3 to TRBJ2-6; 8 bases fit TRBD1. CDR1 LGHNA and CDR2 YSLEER come from the germline V gene. There are 18 residues in the CDR3. Trimming cost V 1 base and J 0 bases; bases outside gene matches: 5. CDR3 amino acids: CASSQGAGGPSGANVLTF. The CDR3 DNA follows: TGCGCCAGCAGCCAAGGGGCAGGGGGCCCCTCTGGGGCCAACGTCCTGACTTTC.

This chain joins TRBV19 and TRBJ2-1, with TRBD2 matching over 8 bases. The J segment lost 8 bases and the V segment lost 3 bases, leaving 6 bases of the junction unmatched. This CDR3 comprises 14 residues. Germline CDR1 and CDR2: LNHDA and SQIVND (reference sequence). The CDR3 here is CASSISGLVDEQFF. The CDR3 nucleotides are TGTGCCAGTAGTATTTCGGGACTAGTCGATGAGCAGTTCTTC.

V and J are TRBV5-8 and TRBJ2-7; no firm D call. CDR3 length equals 11 residues. The germline CDR1 and CDR2 sequences are SGHTS and YDEGEE. V shed 0 bases and J shed 8 bases, with 6 bases lying between them. The CDR3 loop is CASSLATKQYF. As DNA, the CDR3 is TGTGCCAGCAGCTTGGCTACGAAGCAGTACTTC.

This clone turned up a few times. The V gene is TRBV6-1, the J gene TRBJ2-7, with 7 bases matching TRBD1. With V trimmed by 1 base and J by 2 bases, 5 bases remained unmatched. Germline V gene data show CDR1 as MNHNS and CDR2 as SASEGT. The CDR3 runs 15 residues. CDR3 region: CASSEVGTAPYEQYF. The CDR3 DNA reads as TGTGCCAGCAGTGAAGTAGGGACAGCCCCCTACGAGCAGTACTTC.

This clone was counted a single time. The chain couples TRBV2 to TRBJ2-5; TRBD2 matches 9 bases. The J call may not be correct, given that the DNA end is closer to TRBJ2-7. In germline, CDR1 is SNHLY, CDR2 FYNNEI. The CDR3 is made up of 15 amino acids. DNA of the CDR3: TGTGCCAGCATGGGGAGTTTAGCGGGGGACTACGAGCAGTACTTC. Residues: CASMGSLAGDYEQYF.

V usage is TRBV20-1 and J usage is TRBJ2-3; D is unclear. The CDR3 is made up of 11 amino acids. Trimming left V 6 bases short and J 2 bases short, with 6 bases between. From germline, CDR1 is DFQATT and CDR2 SNEGSKA (reference sequence). CDR3 protein: CSAENTDTQYF. CDR3 sequence (DNA): TGCAGTGCGGAGAACACAGATACGCAGTATTTT.

The V gene is TRBV12-1, the J gene TRBJ2-7; TRBD2, as called in the table, went unchecked against the DNA. TRBV12-1 represents a pseudogene. This CDR3 has 17 amino acids. CDR3 loop: CASSFSPTGGASYEQYF. Here the CDR3 DNA reads TGTGCCAGCAGCTTTTCCCCCACCGGGGGGGCATCCTACGAGCAGTACTTC.

The CDR3 region is CASSLGSRLAGVEQYF. CDR3 in DNA: TGTGCCAGCAGCCTCGGCAGTAGGTTAGCGGGAGTGGAGCAGTACTTC. This rearrangement joins TRBV7-9 to TRBJ2-7; 9 bases match TRBD2. Germline assignment: CDR1 SEHNR and CDR2 FQNEAQ (reference sequence). The junction had 15 bases not matched to a gene; V was cut back by 5 bases and J by 7 bases. The CDR3 is 16 residues long. Full variable domain (missing parts from reference TRBV7-9 and TRBJ2-7): DTGVSQNPRHKITKRGQNVTFRCDPISEHNRLYWYRQTLGQGPEFLTYFQNEAQLEKSRLLSDRFSAERPKGSFSTLEIQRTEQGDSAMYLCASSLGSRLAGVEQYFGPGTRLTVT.